This T cell receptor beta chain was sequenced during a study of neurological immune-mediated disorders (dated by TCRdb to the late 2010s). Background on the whole study: Peripheral blood TCR-beta repertoires from patients with HTLV-I-associated myelopathy (HAM/TSP), patients with multiple sclerosis, and healthy controls were compared in the study using UMI-based sequencing. The approximately 100 TCR-beta libraries included longitudinal samples, technical triplicates and paired sorted CD4+ and CD8+ T-cell subsets alongside PBMC samples. The cohort was made up of 68 subjects, consisting of about 15 HAM/TSP patients, around 35 multiple sclerosis patients and approximately 20 healthy controls.

This clonotype was found many times. It lacks a known antigen. Relative to the germline gene, one junction end is altered; a read error may explain this. The CDR3 runs 18 residues from the cysteine to the phenylalanine. Only the CDR3 part of the read is kept: 54 bases, read in frame from the first base. Based on the germline V gene (reference sequence), the CDR1 and CDR2 sequences are SSHAT and FNYEAQ. General conclusions and limits of the study: TCR clonal expansion was highest in HAM/TSP patients and lowest in MS patients, with MS patients falling below even healthy controls. Expanded clones from different subjects shared no identical CDR3 amino acid sequences, which suggests that TCR-beta repertoires were private in all groups.

TCR libraries for sorted subsets were made from 800,000 to 1,000,000 sorted CD4+ or CD8+ T cells. Peripheral blood was subjected to Ficoll-Hypaque density gradient centrifugation to isolate PBMCs, which were then cryopreserved in liquid nitrogen. Paired sorted CD4+ and CD8+ subsets came from healthy controls, HAM/TSP patients and MS patients. cDNA was synthesized by template-switch 5'RACE using a primer carrying a 10-nucleotide random unique molecular identifier by which each TCR transcript was tagged. Over 180 million TCR-beta sequences, covering 15-18 subjects, were produced in each sequencing run. Total RNA was extracted with the RNeasy kit. The KAPA Real-time Library Amplification kit was used to amplify TCR-beta VDJ regions with primers targeting the TCR constant region and the 5'RACE anchor. A first PCR added sample indexes and Illumina adaptors, after which a second PCR increased the library yield. After Ampure bead purification, the TCR product of roughly 650 bp was size-selected on a 2% E-gel SizeSelection system. Before pooling, library quality was assessed on a Bioanalyzer, concentration was determined with Qubit, and library quantification was performed with the Kapa Library Quantification kit. An Illumina HiSeq 2500 was used to sequence the libraries paired-end at 2 x 150 bp. To increase sequence diversity, about 25-30% phiX was spiked into each library pool. The paper's data handling went like this. The UMI-based MiGEC pipeline processed quality-filtered reads and removed over 75% of raw TCR sequences during error correction. IMGT germline references were used for aligning VDJ genes, and each clonotype was defined as a unique CDR3 amino acid sequence together with its V-J genes. Clonal expansion, Shannon diversity, and CDR3 relatedness (CalcPairwiseDistances, ClusterSamples) were evaluated with VDJtools, and phylogenetic trees were built with CLCbio workbench. Clones with at least 8 unique UMIs were defined as expanded, with this threshold being based on coefficient-of-variation modelling across technical triplicates. Clones were called with MiXCR by TCRdb after fastp trimmed the public reads at Q25, and only in-frame beta chains were retained. Rows with one shared CDR3 protein collapse into an entry with the most common genes and DNA. None of the V and J calls come from the authors' own analysis; TCRdb made them. The sample table contains 15,000 or so distinct CDR3 sequences; only one count was recorded for roughly 13% of them. The ten largest clonotypes hold around 38% of the sample.

The sequence was obtained from a female donor with HTLV-1-associated myelopathy (HAM/TSP). Sequencing used CD8+ T cells from blood. The V gene is TRBV7-7 and the J gene is TRBJ2-1; 13 bases in between match TRBD2. The DNA is as follows: TGTGCTAGCAGCTTAGGCCCGGGACTAGCGGGACGGGACGATGAGCAGTTCTTC. This sequence encodes CASSLGPGLAGRDDEQFF.